This passage covers 27 T cell receptor beta chains from one sample sequenced in a study of coeliac disease. Produced via immunoSEQ multiplex PCR; TCRdb's table is partial and in-frame only. There are some 5,000 clones in the sample; roughly three fifths occur only once, and about 11% lies in the top ten. Sequenced: lamina propria lymphocytes from the gut. These receptors originate from an older woman with celiac disease.

The V and J genes are TRBV2 and TRBJ2-3; 9 bases align to TRBD2. The V segment lost 5 bases and the J segment 2 bases; nucleotides outside the gene matches: 2. Germline values: CDR1 SNHLY, CDR2 FYNNEI. The CDR3 has 14 residues. The CDR3, as DNA: TGTGCCAGCAGTCGGACTAGCGTCACAGATACGCAGTATTTT. Encoded protein: CASSRTSVTDTQYF. The variable domain in full, completed from reference TRBV2 and TRBJ2-3, reads EPEVTQTPSHQVTQMGQEVILRCVPISNHLYFYWYRQILGQKVEFLVSFYNNEISEKSEIFDDQFSVERPDGSNFTLKIRSTKLEDSAMYFCASSRTSVTDTQYFGPGTRLTVL.

The chain recombines TRBV7-2 with TRBJ1-6, with D possibly TRBD1 on 5 matching bases. This CDR3 contains 16 residues. Trimming removed 2 bases at V and 2 bases at J, with 10 bases between. Germline CDR1 reads SGHTA; CDR2 reads FQGNSA. The DNA of the CDR3 is TGTGCCAGCAGCTTATTAGGGGCCGCCTATAATTCACCCCTCCACTTT. This encodes CASSLLGAAYNSPLHF.

The chain recombines TRBV29-1 with TRBJ2-3; the D gene is possibly TRBD2 (5 bases). Germline V gene lookup returns CDR1 SQVTM and CDR2 ANQGSEA. V lost 3 bases and J 1 base, leaving 5 bases between the germline ends. The CDR3 consists of 12 residues. The CDR3 coding sequence is TGCAGCGTTGACGGGGGCACAGATACGCAGTATTTT. Translating it yields CSVDGGTDTQYF.

The rearrangement uses TRBV18 and TRBJ1-2; 9 nucleotides match TRBD1. The CDR3 totals 14 residues. CDR1 KGHSH and CDR2 LQKENI come from the germline V gene. The V and J ends lost 2 bases and 4 bases, in that order; junction bases with no gene match: 2. CDR3 DNA sequence: TGTGCCAGCTCACCAGAGACAGGGGGCTATGGCTACACCTTC. This encodes CASSPETGGYGYTF.

The chain carries TRBV5-4 and TRBJ1-6; 9 nucleotides align to TRBD1. The CDR3 is 17 residues long. Germline V gene sequence: CDR1 SGHNT, CDR2 YYREEE (reference sequence). V gave up 0 bases and J gave up 7 bases; unmatched junction bases: 8. The CDR3 DNA sequence: TGTGCCAGCAGCTTGGGGGGACAGGGTTTTTGGAATTCACCCCTCCACTTT. Translating it yields CASSLGGQGFWNSPLHF.

This clone has more than one count but fewer than ten. The chain has TRBV2 and TRBJ1-1; D is perhaps TRBD1 (6 bases). Per germline, CDR1 SNHLY and CDR2 FYNNEI. CDR3 length: 12 amino acids. Trimming took off 9 bases at V and 11 bases at J, with 19 bases between the two ends. The CDR3 sequence: CAREVMGASAFF. In DNA, the CDR3 is TGTGCCAGGGAAGTGATGGGGGCTTCGGCTTTCTTT.

The chain links TRBV9 to TRBJ2-1; D not resolved. The CDR3 covers 13 residues. The V gene lost 4 bases and the J gene lost 7 bases, with 12 bases spanning the gap. Germline assignment: CDR1 SGDLS and CDR2 YYNGEE. The CDR3: CASSPLVWNEQFF. The CDR3 bases are TGTGCCAGCAGCCCCTTAGTCTGGAATGAGCAGTTCTTC.

The genes are TRBV19 and TRBJ2-5; 8 nucleotides line up with TRBD1. Germline values: CDR1 LNHDA, CDR2 SQIVND (reference sequence). Trimming at V came to 5 bases and at J to 5 bases, leaving 7 bases not matched to a gene. This CDR3 region has 14 residues. The CDR3 DNA reads TGTGCCAGTAGTCCGGGACAGGACTATGAGACCCAGTACTTC. Protein product: CASSPGQDYETQYF.

This clone occurred a few times. The rearrangement links TRBV5-6 to TRBJ2-7, with D hard to call. V was cut by 0 bases and J by 2 bases, with 9 bases left in between. CDR1 and CDR2 from the germline V gene are SGHDT and YYEEEE. This CDR3 comprises 14 residues. CDR3 sequence reads: CASSLVARTYEQYF. DNA of the CDR3: TGTGCCAGCAGCTTGGTCGCGAGAACCTACGAGCAGTACTTC. The full variable domain, rest sourced from reference TRBV5-6 and TRBJ2-7, is DAGVTQSPTHLIKTRGQQVTLRCSPKSGHDTVSWYQQALGQGPQFIFQYYEEEERQRGNFPDRFSGHQFPNYSSELNVNALLLGDSALYLCASSLVARTYEQYFGPGTRLTVT.

The chain joins TRBV6-1 to TRBJ1-1; 8 bases map to TRBD1. Germline V CDR1 and CDR2: MNHNS, SASEGT. V shed 5 bases and J 5 bases; nucleotides not matched to a gene: 7. The length of the CDR3 is 14 residues. The CDR3 coding sequence is TGTGCCAGCAGTCAGGGGGCGGGTTGGACTGAAGCTTTCTTT. Amino acids: CASSQGAGWTEAFF.

The rearrangement links TRBV2 to TRBJ1-5, with D possibly being TRBD1 (5 bases). The germline CDR1 and CDR2 sequences are SNHLY and FYNNEI. This CDR3 has 15 residues. V gave up 6 bases and J gave up 7 bases, with 19 bases separating them. CDR3 DNA sequence: TGTGCCAGCAGCCTCCTTCCCGGGGGAGGACAGCCCCAGCATTTT. Translating it yields CASSLLPGGGQPQHF. Full variable domain (missing parts from reference TRBV2 and TRBJ1-5): EPEVTQTPSHQVTQMGQEVILRCVPISNHLYFYWYRQILGQKVEFLVSFYNNEISEKSEIFDDQFSVERPDGSNFTLKIRSTKLEDSAMYFCASSLLPGGGQPQHFGDGTRLSIL.

The V and J genes are TRBV5-1 and TRBJ1-2; TRBD1 aligns across 10 bases. This CDR3 contains 14 residues. Germline V gene data show CDR1 as SGHRS and CDR2 as YFSETQ. V lost 6 bases and J lost 5; bases outside the gene matches: 7. CDR3 in amino acids: CASNKTGGGYGYTF. In DNA form, the CDR3 reads TGCGCCAGCAACAAGACAGGGGGCGGGTATGGCTACACCTTC. The full variable domain, its missing parts supplied by reference TRBV5-1 and TRBJ1-2, is KAGVTQTPRYLIKTRGQQVTLSCSPISGHRSVSWYQQTPGQGLQFLFEYFSETQRNKGNFPGRFSGRQFSNSRSEMNVSTLELGDSALYLCASNKTGGGYGYTFGSGTRLTVV.

The CDR3 reads CASSEGAYEQYF. CDR3 DNA: TGTGCCAGCAGTGAAGGAGCCTACGAGCAGTACTTC. This rearrangement joins TRBV6-1 to TRBJ2-7; D is unresolved. V dropped 1 base and J dropped 2 bases, with 3 bases sitting between them. The CDR3 is 12 amino acids. Germline V gene data show CDR1 as MNHNS and CDR2 as SASEGT.

The J gene is TRBJ2-1, the V gene TRBV4-3, with D perhaps TRBD2 (6 bases). The V end was cut by 1 base, the J end by 1 base, with 14 bases between. The CDR3 runs to 17 residues. CDR1 LGHNA and CDR2 YSLEER come from the germline V gene. The CDR3 loop reads CASSQVAAGGSYNEQFF. CDR3 in DNA: TGCGCCAGCAGCCAAGTTGCGGCCGGGGGATCCTACAATGAGCAGTTCTTC.

V gene TRBV4-2 combines with J gene TRBJ1-5; TRBD1 matches at 9 bases. Germline assignment: CDR1 LGHNA and CDR2 YNFKEQ. V lost 6 bases, J lost 7 bases, and 10 bases stayed unmatched. The CDR3 extends over 15 amino acids. DNA of the CDR3: TGTGCCAGCAGTCCGGACAGGGGAAGAGAACAGCCCCAGCATTTT. Protein sequence: CASSPDRGREQPQHF.

The genes are TRBV7-3 and TRBJ2-2; tentatively, D is TRBD1 (5 bases). Trimming cost V 5 bases and J 8 bases, with 18 bases left between them. This CDR3 comprises 15 residues. Per germline, CDR1 SGHTA and CDR2 FQGTGA. Written as DNA, the CDR3 is TGTGCCAGCAGCCCCCCAGGGCCCTATGGGGGGGAGCTGTTTTTT. Translating gives CASSPPGPYGGELFF.

V is TRBV2 and J is TRBJ2-7; D possibly corresponds to TRBD1 (6 bases). CDR1 is SNHLY and CDR2 is FYNNEI in the germline V gene. Trimming removed 6 bases from V and 5 bases from J, with 8 bases in between. This CDR3 spans 11 amino acids. The CDR3 spells CASRRQDEQYF. CDR3 sequence (DNA): TGTGCCAGCAGGAGACAGGACGAGCAGTACTTC.

A remark on this clone: Other DNA sequences of this sample code for an identical CDR3. The chain combines TRBV27 with TRBJ2-7; 10 nucleotides line up with TRBD1. This CDR3 contains 17 residues. In germline, CDR1 is MNHEY, CDR2 SMNVEV (reference sequence). V trimming: 6 bases; J trimming: 7 bases; junction bases outside the gene matches: 18. The CDR3 spells CASRDPGTGAGRYEQYF. CDR3 nucleotide sequence: TGTGCCAGCAGGGACCCCGGGACAGGGGCAGGTCGCTATGAGCAGTACTTC.

The genes are TRBV11-2 and TRBJ1-2; no firm D call. The germline V and J ends were trimmed by 5 bases and 2 bases, with 12 bases remaining between them. CDR1 and CDR2 (germline): SGHAT, FQNNGV. CDR3 size: 14 residues. The CDR3 protein is CASSPPDWNYGYTF. Written as DNA, the CDR3 is TGTGCCAGCAGCCCTCCGGACTGGAACTATGGCTACACCTTC.

This chain links TRBV11-1 with TRBJ1-1, with D possibly TRBD1 on 5 matching bases. CDR1 and CDR2 (germline): SGHAT, FQDESV (reference sequence). V was pared by 1 base and J by 6 bases, with 12 bases between. The CDR3 is made up of 14 amino acids. The CDR3 coding sequence is TGTGCCAGCAGCTTAGGGCGGGGCGTTGCTGAAGCTTTCTTT. Protein sequence: CASSLGRGVAEAFF.

This chain links TRBV7-9 with TRBJ1-1; the D is unclear. CDR3 length: 15 amino acids. V was clipped by 1 base and J by 4 bases, with 13 bases between them. Germline values: CDR1 SEHNR, CDR2 FQNEAQ (reference sequence). CDR3 region: CASSLGDGWSTEAFF. DNA of the CDR3: TGTGCCAGCAGCTTAGGAGACGGTTGGAGCACTGAAGCTTTCTTT.

The chain employs TRBV28 and TRBJ2-1, with 11 positions matching TRBD2. There are 15 residues in the CDR3. Per germline, CDR1 MDHEN and CDR2 SYDVKM. With V trimmed by 6 bases and J by 15 bases, 16 bases remained unmatched. The CDR3 nucleotides read TGTGCCAGCAGACCCACCCTAGCGGGAGGCGAGGAGGGGTTCTTC. Translation gives CASRPTLAGGEEGFF. Drawing the rest from reference TRBV28 and TRBJ2-1, the complete variable domain is DVKVTQSSRYLVKRTGEKVFLECVQDMDHENMFWYRQDPGLGLRLIYFSYDVKMKEKGDIPEGYSVSREKKERFSLILESASTNQTSMYLCASRPTLAGGEEGFFGPGTRLTVL.

The V gene is TRBV5-4, the J gene TRBJ2-3, with unresolved D. The length of the CDR3 is 13 residues. V lost 2 bases and J lost 2, with 6 bases in between. Germline V gene lookup returns CDR1 SGHNT and CDR2 YYREEE (reference sequence). The CDR3 is CASSLASTDTQYF. The CDR3 coding sequence is TGTGCCAGCAGCTTAGCATCCACAGATACGCAGTATTTT.

This clone occurred once. The genes are TRBV28 and TRBJ1-3; D perhaps matches TRBD1 (6 bases). The CDR3 totals 18 residues. Germline-derived CDR1 and CDR2 are MDHEN and SYDVKM. Between the trimmed V and J ends, which lost 4 bases and 0 bases, there was a span of 19 bases. CDR3 residues: CASSSPAGGPSSGNTIYF. CDR3 nucleotides: TGTGCCAGCAGTTCTCCCGCGGGGGGCCCAAGCTCTGGAAACACCATATATTTT. Filled out from reference TRBV28 and TRBJ1-3, the complete variable domain reads DVKVTQSSRYLVKRTGEKVFLECVQDMDHENMFWYRQDPGLGLRLIYFSYDVKMKEKGDIPEGYSVSREKKERFSLILESASTNQTSMYLCASSSPAGGPSSGNTIYFGEGSWLTVV.

V usage is TRBV7-2 and J usage is TRBJ1-2; 7 bases line up with TRBD1. Germline values: CDR1 SGHTA, CDR2 FQGNSA. This CDR3 is 12 amino acids long. After removal of 0 bases from V and 10 bases from J, the junction contained 2 bases not matched to a gene. The CDR3 is CASSLATGDYTF. CDR3 DNA: TGTGCCAGCAGCTTAGCTACAGGGGACTACACCTTC.

The chain combines TRBV7-2 with TRBJ2-1, with unresolved D. V lost 1 base, J lost 8 bases, and 15 bases lay in between. The CDR3 totals 15 residues. Germline assignment: CDR1 SGHTA and CDR2 FQGNSA. This CDR3 reads CASSLGGTNTHEQFF. CDR3 DNA sequence: TGTGCCAGCAGCTTAGGTGGCACGAACACCCATGAGCAGTTCTTC.

This clone was recorded a few times. This chain uses TRBV5-1 with TRBJ1-1; D is perhaps TRBD1 (6 bases). V was clipped by 2 bases and J by 1 base, with 12 bases between them. CDR1 is SGHRS, CDR2 YFSETQ, per germline. This CDR3 contains 15 residues. CDR3 sequence: CASSFGGQGNTEAFF. DNA for the CDR3: TGCGCCAGCAGCTTCGGGGGGCAGGGGAACACTGAAGCTTTCTTT. Full variable domain (remainder filled in from reference TRBV5-1 and TRBJ1-1): KAGVTQTPRYLIKTRGQQVTLSCSPISGHRSVSWYQQTPGQGLQFLFEYFSETQRNKGNFPGRFSGRQFSNSRSEMNVSTLELGDSALYLCASSFGGQGNTEAFFGQGTRLTVV.